A single sample gave rise to the 30 T cell receptor beta chains below, sequenced in a study of kidney transplant recipient with SARS-CoV-2 infection. MiXCR, applied by TCRdb to the reads, yields one record per CDR3 protein. The sample has 200,000 to 300,000 distinct CDR3 sequences; around 28% are singletons. This material consisted of a blood sample, taken at baseline and between days 110 and 120 from a kidney transplant recipient. The receptor set was obtained from a young adult male patient who had COVID-19 and was a kidney transplant recipient. Some T cells may trace back to the graft donor.

Concerning this clonotype itself: With a much larger clone just one base away, this may be a read error. The chain links TRBV5-1 to TRBJ1-4; a weak D match, TRBD1 (6 bases). Trimming stripped 4 bases from V and 4 bases from J, with 11 bases between. CDR1 and CDR2 from the germline V gene are SGHRS and YFSETQ. The CDR3 extends over 14 amino acids. CDR3 sequence: CASSRDTYNEKLFF. The CDR3 coding sequence is TGCGCCAGCAGCCGGGACACCTATAATGAAAAACTGTTTTTT.

Concerning this clonotype: One end of the junction fails to match germline, which may point to a read error. The chain has TRBV3-1 and TRBJ2-2; the D is unclear. The CDR3 totals 18 residues. CDR1 LGHDT and CDR2 YNNKEL come from the germline V gene (reference sequence). This chain's CDR3 is CASRVPRPISGLTGELFF. CDR3 nucleotide sequence: TGTGCCAGCCGCGTGCCTCGTCCCATTTCAGGCTTGACCGGAGAGCTGTTTTTT. Full variable domain (rest looked up from reference TRBV3-1 and TRBJ2-2): DTAVSQTPKYLVTQMGNDKSIKCEQNLGHDTMYWYKQDSKKFLKIMFSYNNKELIINETVPNRFSPKSPDKAHLNLHINSLELGDSAVYFCASRVPRPISGLTGELFFGEGSRLTVL.

This clonotype was picked up one time. This may be a read error: a much more frequent sequence differs by one nucleotide. The rearrangement uses TRBV5-6 and TRBJ1-2; tentatively, D is TRBD1 (5 bases). The CDR3 totals 16 residues. With 7 bases removed from V and 4 bases from J, the gap between germline ends came to 23 bases. CDR1 is SGHDT, CDR2 YYEEEE, per germline. CDR3 coding DNA: TGTGCCAGCTCATCAGACAGTAGTCGAAAGACCTATGGCTACACCTTC. It specifies CASSSDSSRKTYGYTF.

This clonotype occurred many times. The genes are TRBV19 and TRBJ2-2; tentative D call: TRBD1 (6 bases). CDR1 LNHDA and CDR2 SQIVND come from the germline V gene (reference sequence). There are 14 residues in the CDR3. V was clipped by 3 bases and J by 6 bases, with 11 bases between them. In nucleotides, the CDR3 is TGTGCCAGTAGTATCGTCAGGGGTCCCGGGGAGCTGTTTTTT. Translated: CASSIVRGPGELFF.

This clonotype was seen ten or more times. This chain joins TRBV5-1 and TRBJ2-1; D remains ambiguous. Germline loops: CDR1 SGHRS, CDR2 YFSETQ. The CDR3 consists of 15 residues. With 0 bases removed from V and 6 bases from J, the gap between germline ends came to 13 bases. CDR3 region: CASSLEDLGSNEQFF. In nucleotides, the CDR3 is TGCGCCAGCAGCTTGGAAGACCTGGGTAGCAATGAGCAGTTCTTC.

This clonotype was seen at least ten times. The J gene is TRBJ2-1, the V gene TRBV7-2; 7 bases fit TRBD2. The CDR3 consists of 16 residues. In germline, CDR1 is SGHTA, CDR2 FQGNSA. J was trimmed by 5 bases and V by 1 base; bases with no gene match: 8. CDR3 loop: CASSLDIGEGNNEQFF. DNA for the CDR3: TGTGCCAGCAGCTTAGATATCGGGGAGGGGAACAATGAGCAGTTCTTC.

This clonotype was observed once. It is likely a read error, because the conserved phenylalanine at the end of the CDR3 is missing. V and J are TRBV2 and TRBJ2-5, with 10 bases matching TRBD1. Trimming took 7 bases from V and 7 from J; bases not matched to a gene: 9. CDR3 length equals 14 residues. Germline lookup yields CDR1 SNHLY and CDR2 FYNNEI. The CDR3 protein is CASIRGQGKGTQYL. CDR3 DNA: TGTGCCAGCATTCGGGGACAGGGGAAGGGGACCCAGTACCTC.

This clonotype was seen once. This sequence joins TRBV20-1 and TRBJ2-3; the match to TRBD2 covers 10 bases. Trimming cost V 1 base and J 5 bases; bases outside gene matches: 9. There are 16 residues in the CDR3. Per germline, CDR1 DFQATT and CDR2 SNEGSKA (reference sequence). CDR3 in amino acids: CSARAQSGRAEDTQYF. The CDR3 DNA reads as TGCAGTGCTAGAGCTCAAAGCGGGAGGGCCGAAGATACGCAGTATTTT.

This clonotype was detected ten times or more. The V call is TRBV5-8, the J call TRBJ1-2; no clear D gene. Trimming removed 6 bases at V and 4 bases at J, with 22 bases between. This CDR3 comprises 16 residues. Germline assignment: CDR1 SGHTS and CDR2 YDEGEE. CDR3 loop: CASIAHHPRKTYGYTF. DNA of the CDR3: TGTGCCAGCATCGCGCATCATCCACGAAAGACCTATGGCTACACCTTC.

This clonotype occurred many times. The chain recombines TRBV28 with TRBJ1-2; possibly TRBD1 for D (5 bases). The CDR3 contains 13 residues. V shed 5 bases and J shed 8 bases, with 15 bases lying between them. Per the germline V gene, CDR1 is MDHEN and CDR2 is SYDVKM. The CDR3 spells CASSRGGERGYTF. The CDR3 DNA sequence: TGTGCCAGCAGTCGGGGGGGGGAGAGGGGCTACACCTTC.

This clonotype was counted at least ten times. The rearrangement uses TRBV6-1 and TRBJ1-2; D call uncertain. The length of the CDR3 is 17 residues. Germline CDR1 reads MNHNS; CDR2 reads SASEGT. V lost 5 bases to trimming and J lost 4 bases, with 23 bases between them. CDR3 nucleotides: TGTGCCAGCAGTCGTATTTCAGGTGGGAGAAAGACCTATGGCTACACCTTC. The encoded protein is CASSRISGGRKTYGYTF.

This clonotype was recorded many times. The gene calls are TRBV12-2 and TRBJ1-2. TRBV12-2 is flagged as a pseudogene. CDR3 size: 17 residues. The CDR3: CASRLPETPRKTYGYTF. Here the CDR3 DNA reads TGTGCAAGTCGCTTGCCAGAGACTCCACGAAAGACCTATGGCTACACCTTC.

This clonotype was detected ten times or more. This chain uses TRBV28 with TRBJ2-1; D not resolved. The V end lost 2 bases, the J end lost 7 bases, and 6 bases lay between the germline ends. The germline gives CDR1 MDHEN, CDR2 SYDVKM. CDR3 size: 12 residues. CDR3 sequence: CASSLMGNEQFF. CDR3 nucleotides: TGTGCCAGCAGTTTAATGGGGAATGAGCAGTTCTTC.

This clonotype was detected many times. The genes are TRBV24-1 and TRBJ1-2; unclear D gene. The CDR3 extends over 17 amino acids. V lost 6 bases and J lost 4, with 23 bases in between. Looked up from germline, CDR1 is KGHDR and CDR2 is SFDVKD. The CDR3 coding sequence is TGTGCCACCAGTCAATGGCCTAGTACCAGAAAGACCTATGGCTACACCTTC. This translates into CATSQWPSTRKTYGYTF.

With regard to this clonotype: Given a much more abundant clone one base away, this may be a read error. The chain links TRBV5-1 to TRBJ1-2, with TRBD1 matching over 10 bases. Germline V gene lookup returns CDR1 SGHRS and CDR2 YFSETQ. The CDR3 runs 14 residues. V was pared by 7 bases and J by 8 bases, with 11 bases of the junction left unmatched. The CDR3 DNA follows: TGCGCCAGCGCTAAGGGACAGGGGAGTGGCGGCTACACCTTC. It encodes CASAKGQGSGGYTF.

This clonotype was recorded many times. The J gene is TRBJ1-2, the V gene TRBV14, with 8 bases aligning to TRBD1. After removal of 4 bases from V and 8 bases from J, the junction contained 6 bases not matched to a gene. From germline, CDR1 is SGHDN and CDR2 FVKESK. The CDR3 sequence is 13 residues long. CDR3 coding DNA: TGTGCCAGCAGCCCCCAGGACAGGGTAGGCTACACCTTC. Protein: CASSPQDRVGYTF.

This clonotype has ten or more counts. J is TRBJ1-1 and V is TRBV5-1; possible D gene TRBD1, 6 bases. The CDR3 totals 15 residues. V lost 4 bases to trimming and J lost 6 bases, with 19 bases between them. Germline values: CDR1 SGHRS, CDR2 YFSETQ. CDR3 DNA: TGCGCCAGCAGCGGGGGGGTGGCAGGGGTCGCTGAAGCTTTCTTT. This gives the protein CASSGGVAGVAEAFF.

Only a few counts were recorded for this clonotype. The V gene is TRBV20-1, the J gene TRBJ2-1; 7 bases fit TRBD1. From germline, CDR1 is DFQATT and CDR2 SNEGSKA (reference sequence). The CDR3 covers 15 residues. Trimming took 4 bases from V and 6 from J; bases not matched to a gene: 12. CDR3: CSAKEEQGLRNEQFF. As DNA, the CDR3 is TGCAGTGCTAAAGAAGAACAGGGGTTGCGCAATGAGCAGTTCTTC.

Concerning this clonotype itself: The CDR3 end shows no conserved phenylalanine or tryptophan, and so a read error is likely. The rearrangement uses TRBV15 and TRBJ2-5; D is unresolved. TRBJ2-7 matches the DNA end more closely, so the J call is doubtful. Germline-derived CDR1 and CDR2 are LNHNV and YYDKDF (reference sequence). CDR3 length: 14 residues. The CDR3 DNA sequence: TGTGCCACCAGCAGAGAGGGCGGATCCTACGAGCAGTACCTC. Protein product: CATSREGGSYEQYL.

In its sample, this clonotype was seen many times. The CDR3 DNA reads TGTGCCAGCAGTGGGCGGACCCAGCGTCAGCCCCAGCATTTT. Translated, it gives CASSGRTQRQPQHF. The chain is built from TRBV2 and TRBJ1-5; D remains unclear. Per germline, CDR1 SNHLY and CDR2 FYNNEI. The CDR3 length is 14 residues. V was cut by 4 bases and J by 6 bases, with 13 bases left in between. Combining the CDR3 with reference TRBV2 and TRBJ1-5 gives the whole variable domain EPEVTQTPSHQVTQMGQEVILRCVPISNHLYFYWYRQILGQKVEFLVSFYNNEISEKSEIFDDQFSVERPDGSNFTLKIRSTKLEDSAMYFCASSGRTQRQPQHFGDGTRLSIL.

Points on this clonotype: Possible read error: a much larger clone is one base away. The chain employs TRBV30 and TRBJ2-7, with D perhaps matching TRBD1 or TRBD2 (5 bases each). The length of the CDR3 is 13 residues. Germline values: CDR1 GTSNPN, CDR2 SVGIG (reference sequence). The CDR3 is CAWIPSGRGTQCF. The CDR3, as DNA: TGTGCCTGGATCCCCAGCGGCCGTGGGACCCAGTGCTTC. Using reference TRBV30 and TRBJ2-7 for the parts outside the CDR3, the full variable domain is SQTIHQWPATLVQPVGSPLSLECTVEGTSNPNLYWYRQAAGRGLQLLFYSVGIGQISSEVPQNLSASRPQDRQFILSSKKLLLSDSGFYLCAWIPSGRGTQCFGPGTRLTVT.

Comment on this clonotype: A much more abundant neighbour one base away suggests this may be a read error. This chain connects TRBV6-6 to TRBJ1-6, with D possibly being TRBD1 (5 bases). This CDR3 has 16 amino acids. Germline V lookup: CDR1 MNHNY, CDR2 SVGAGI (reference sequence). CDR3 residues: CASGYRLGGDDSPLHF. The CDR3 DNA follows: TGTGCCAGCGGTTACCGTCTCGGGGGGGACGATTCACCCCTCCACTTT.

Remarks on this clonotype: This could be a read error, since a much larger clone is one nucleotide away. The rearrangement links TRBV6-5 to TRBJ1-5; TRBD1 is a possible D gene (5 bases). V was cut by 5 bases and J by 5 bases, with 16 bases left in between. The CDR3 runs to 15 residues. Per the germline V gene, CDR1 is MNHEY and CDR2 is SVGAGI. The CDR3 DNA sequence: TGTGCCAGCAGTGAGAGGGGATCGGGGGATCAGCCCCAGCATTTT. Amino acids: CASSERGSGDQPQHF.

A word on this clonotype: With a much larger clone just one base away, this may be a read error. The conserved phenylalanine or tryptophan normally closing the CDR3 is absent here, so this likely arose from a read error. V usage is TRBV6-8 and J usage is TRBJ1-6; D not resolved. The V end lost 0 bases, the J end lost 8 bases, and 8 bases lay between the germline ends. Germline CDR1 reads MNHGY; CDR2 reads SAAAGT. The CDR3 is 14 amino acids. This chain's CDR3 is CASSYSGKDSPLHL. CDR3 nucleotides: TGTGCCAGCAGTTACTCAGGCAAAGATTCACCCCTCCACCTT.

This clonotype occurred many times. This sequence joins TRBV28 and TRBJ1-5; 8 nucleotides agree with TRBD1. This CDR3 has 13 residues. V trimming: 9 bases; J trimming: 4 bases; junction bases outside the gene matches: 5. The germline CDR1 and CDR2 sequences are MDHEN and SYDVKM. CDR3 nucleotides: TGTGCCAGTTGGTACAGGGGGAATCAGCCCCAGCATTTT. Protein product: CASWYRGNQPQHF.

Many counts were recorded for this clonotype. The chain uses TRBV2 and TRBJ1-5, with D possibly matching TRBD1 (5 bases). V was shortened by 6 bases and J by 0 bases, with 15 bases between the two germline ends. The germline gives CDR1 SNHLY, CDR2 FYNNEI. CDR3 size: 16 residues. The CDR3 loop reads CASRSGSTASNQPQHF. CDR3 in DNA: TGTGCCAGCAGGTCGGGATCGACAGCTAGCAATCAGCCCCAGCATTTT.

This chain uses TRBV20-1 with TRBJ2-1, with 9 bases lining up with TRBD2. The CDR3 has 16 residues. Germline CDR1 reads DFQATT; CDR2 reads SNEGSKA (reference sequence). Germline trimming cut 0 bases from V and 6 bases from J; bases unmatched to any gene: 9. The CDR3 spells CSARETGLARSNEQFF. The CDR3 DNA reads as TGCAGTGCTAGAGAAACGGGACTAGCAAGGAGCAATGAGCAGTTCTTC.

Remarks on this clonotype: A much bigger clone sits one base away, suggesting this may be a read error. The chain recombines TRBV10-1 with TRBJ1-2; no clear D. Per germline, CDR1 WNHNN and CDR2 SYGVQD (reference sequence). Trimming shortened V by 5 bases and J by 4 bases, and 23 bases separated the two germline ends. CDR3 length: 17 amino acids. The CDR3: CASSRTQGSRKTYGYTF. In DNA form, the CDR3 reads TGCGCCAGCAGTAGAACCCAAGGATCGCGAAAGACCTATGGCTACACCTTC.

This clonotype was counted ten times or more. The chain uses TRBV19 and TRBJ2-2; D is possibly TRBD2 (6 bases). Germline-derived CDR1 and CDR2 are LNHDA and SQIVND (reference sequence). V shed 1 base and J shed 1 base, with 7 bases lying between them. The CDR3 is 15 residues long. The CDR3 sequence is CASSIAGVNTGELFF. The CDR3 DNA sequence: TGTGCCAGTAGTATAGCGGGAGTGAACACCGGGGAGCTGTTTTTT.

In this sample, this clonotype turned up many times. The chain recombines TRBV29-1 with TRBJ1-1; possibly TRBD1 for D (6 bases). Trimming left V 3 bases short and J 3 bases short, with 11 bases between. The germline gives CDR1 SQVTM, CDR2 ANQGSEA. The CDR3 spans 13 residues. For the CDR3, the DNA is TGCAGCGTTGATGGCGGGGGCGACACTGAAGCTTTCTTT. This translates into CSVDGGGDTEAFF.